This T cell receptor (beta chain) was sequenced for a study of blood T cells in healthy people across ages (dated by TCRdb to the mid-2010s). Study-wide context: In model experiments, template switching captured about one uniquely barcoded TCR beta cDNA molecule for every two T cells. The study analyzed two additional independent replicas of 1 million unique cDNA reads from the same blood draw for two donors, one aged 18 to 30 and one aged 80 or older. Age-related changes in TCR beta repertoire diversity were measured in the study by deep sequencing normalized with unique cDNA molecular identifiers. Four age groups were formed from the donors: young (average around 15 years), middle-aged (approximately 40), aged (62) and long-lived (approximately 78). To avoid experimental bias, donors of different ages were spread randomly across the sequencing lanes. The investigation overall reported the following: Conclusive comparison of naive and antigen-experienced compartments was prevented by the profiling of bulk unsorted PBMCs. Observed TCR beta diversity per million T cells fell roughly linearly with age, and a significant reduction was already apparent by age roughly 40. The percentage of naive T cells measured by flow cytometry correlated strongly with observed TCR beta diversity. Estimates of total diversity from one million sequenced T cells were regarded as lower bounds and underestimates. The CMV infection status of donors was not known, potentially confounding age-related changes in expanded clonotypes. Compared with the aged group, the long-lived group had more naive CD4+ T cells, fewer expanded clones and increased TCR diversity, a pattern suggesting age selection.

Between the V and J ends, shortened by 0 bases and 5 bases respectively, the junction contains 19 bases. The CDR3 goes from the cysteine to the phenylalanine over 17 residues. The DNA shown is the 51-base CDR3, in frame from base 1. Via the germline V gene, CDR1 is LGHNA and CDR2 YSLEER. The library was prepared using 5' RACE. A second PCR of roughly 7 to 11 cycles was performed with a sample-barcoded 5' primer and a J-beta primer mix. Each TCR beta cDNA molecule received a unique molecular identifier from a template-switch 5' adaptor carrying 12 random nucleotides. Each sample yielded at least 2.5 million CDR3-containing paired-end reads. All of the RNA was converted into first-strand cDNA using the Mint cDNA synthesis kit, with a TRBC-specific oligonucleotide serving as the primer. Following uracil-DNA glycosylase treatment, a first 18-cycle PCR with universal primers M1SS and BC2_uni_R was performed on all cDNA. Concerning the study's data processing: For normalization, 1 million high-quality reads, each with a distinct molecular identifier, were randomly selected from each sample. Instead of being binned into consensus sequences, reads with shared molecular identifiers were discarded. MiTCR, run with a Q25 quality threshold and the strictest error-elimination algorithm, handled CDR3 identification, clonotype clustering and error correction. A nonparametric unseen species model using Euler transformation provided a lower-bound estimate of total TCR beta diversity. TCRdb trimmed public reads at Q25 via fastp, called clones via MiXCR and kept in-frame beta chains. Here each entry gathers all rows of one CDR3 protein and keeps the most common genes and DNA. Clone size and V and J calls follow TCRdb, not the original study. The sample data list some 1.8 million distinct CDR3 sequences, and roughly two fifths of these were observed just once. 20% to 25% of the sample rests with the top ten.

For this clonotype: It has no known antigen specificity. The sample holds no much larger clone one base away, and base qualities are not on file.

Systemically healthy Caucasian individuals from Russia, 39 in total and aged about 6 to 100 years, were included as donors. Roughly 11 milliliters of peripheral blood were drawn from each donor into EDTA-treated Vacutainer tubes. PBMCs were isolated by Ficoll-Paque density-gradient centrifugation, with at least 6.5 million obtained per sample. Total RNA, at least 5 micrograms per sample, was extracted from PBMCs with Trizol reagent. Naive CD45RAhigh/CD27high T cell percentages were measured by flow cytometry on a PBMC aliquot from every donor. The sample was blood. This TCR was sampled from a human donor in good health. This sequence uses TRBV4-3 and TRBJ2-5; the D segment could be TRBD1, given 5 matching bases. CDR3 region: CASSQETGSLIRETQYF. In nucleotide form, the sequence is TGCGCCAGCAGCCAAGAAACAGGCTCGTTGATTAGGGAGACCCAGTACTTC.